This paragraph reports one TCR beta chain. As yet, its antigen is unknown. The data were taken from a study of PD-1 blockade in classical Hodgkin lymphoma. Per the germline V gene, CDR1 is MNHEY and CDR2 is SVGAGI. The CDR3 covers 15 residues. The V gene end was trimmed by 2 bases and the J gene end by 3 bases; junction bases not matched to a gene: 2. General study points: Reasons behind the repertoire differences stay unclear, perhaps disease activity or earlier therapy. The CD4+ diversity rise by C4D1 was clearest in complete responders. Relative to healthy donors, newly diagnosed patients reportedly had lower baseline TCR diversity, which was reported as lower still in relapsed/refractory patients. Exclusion applied to patients who initiated nivolumab less than 1 year following ASCT.

TCRdb keeps only in-frame clones here, not all; method: immunoSEQ multiplex PCR. The table lists approximately 45,000 clones, around 64% of them singletons. Documented time point: cycle 4 day 1 (C4D1), after more than five weeks of nivolumab. No patient escaped relapse after autologous stem cell transplantation, and brentuximab vedotin exposure varied. This chain uses TRBV6-5 with TRBJ2-7; 12 bases align to TRBD1. The sample here was peripheral blood mononuclear cells (PBMCs), taken before the fourth cycle of nivolumab. This clonotype was sampled from a human donor with classical Hodgkin lymphoma. As DNA, the CDR3 is TGTGCCAGCAGTTACGGGGACAGGGGGCTCTACGAGCAGTACTTC. Translated, it gives CASSYGDRGLYEQYF.